The 2 T cell receptor beta chains below come from one sample, sequenced in a study of T cells in Graves' hyperthyroidism and ophthalmopathy. Amplified TCR beta CDR3 regions came from RNA transcripts. HTBI primers drove first-round RT-PCR of the TCR CDR3. TCRdb reprocessed the multiplex PCR reads with MiXCR, giving one entry per CDR3 protein. The sample yields around 340,000 distinct CDR3 sequences, over 15% seen once. Sequencing was performed on blood. The origin of the receptors is a man aged 25-45 years with Graves' hyperthyroidism.

There are many counts of this clonotype. The chain is built from TRBV2 and TRBJ2-7; D uncertain. CDR3 size: 12 residues. V was pared by 6 bases and J by 5 bases, with 11 bases between. The V gene's germline CDR1 is SNHLY and CDR2 FYNNEI. The CDR3 DNA reads TGTGCCAGCAGACGACAAGCCCACGAGCAGTACTTC. Translated: CASRRQAHEQYF.

This sequence joins TRBV7-9 and TRBJ2-1; no firm D call. The CDR3 loop spans 15 amino acids. V gave up 2 bases and J gave up 4 bases, with 12 bases separating them. Germline CDR1 reads SEHNR; CDR2 reads FQNEAQ (reference sequence). The CDR3, as DNA: TGTGCCAGCAGCTTAATTGGCGGCCCGTACAATGAGCAGTTCTTC. Its protein product is CASSLIGGPYNEQFF.